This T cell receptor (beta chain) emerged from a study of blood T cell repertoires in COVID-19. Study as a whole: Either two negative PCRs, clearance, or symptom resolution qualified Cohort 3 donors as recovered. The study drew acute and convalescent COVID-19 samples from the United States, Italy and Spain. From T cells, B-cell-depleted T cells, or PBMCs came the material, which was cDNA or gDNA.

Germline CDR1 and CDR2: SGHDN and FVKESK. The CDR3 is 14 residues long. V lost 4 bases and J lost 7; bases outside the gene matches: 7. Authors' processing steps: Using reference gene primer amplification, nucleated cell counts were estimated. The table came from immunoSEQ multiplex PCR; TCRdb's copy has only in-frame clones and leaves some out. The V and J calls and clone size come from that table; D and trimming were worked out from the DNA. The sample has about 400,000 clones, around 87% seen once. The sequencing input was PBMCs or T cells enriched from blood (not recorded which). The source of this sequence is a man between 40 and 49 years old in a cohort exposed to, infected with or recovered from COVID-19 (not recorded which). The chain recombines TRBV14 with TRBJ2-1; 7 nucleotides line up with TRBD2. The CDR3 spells CASSPQRDRNEQFF. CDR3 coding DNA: TGTGCCAGCAGCCCCCAGCGGGATAGGAATGAGCAGTTCTTC.